This record concerns one T cell receptor beta chain sequence. The record originates from a study of blood T cell repertoires in COVID-19. Some clones are missing from TCRdb's copy, which holds only in-frame ones; the method was immunoSEQ multiplex PCR. Of about 160,000 clones listed, about 80% were seen once; the top ten hold 10% to 15%. Looked up from germline, CDR1 is LGHDT and CDR2 is YNNKEL (reference sequence). Trimming left V 4 bases short and J 3 bases short, with 17 bases between. CDR3 length equals 16 residues. The V call is TRBV3-1 (or the pseudogene TRBV3-2), the J call TRBJ2-3, with TRBD2 as a possible D gene (5 bases). This clonotype originated in a man aged 65 to 79 who had recovered from COVID-19. The sequenced material came from peripheral blood. In DNA form, the CDR3 reads TGTGCCAGCAGCCTCCGAGGACTGGGGTTTACAGATACGCAGTATTTT. Encoded protein: CASSLRGLGFTDTQYF.